This T cell receptor beta chain was captured in a study of T cells in narcolepsy. V was pared by 6 bases and J by 7 bases, with 12 bases between. Germline assignment: CDR1 MDHEN and CDR2 SYDVKM. The CDR3 loop spans 12 amino acids. Sequencing used immunoSEQ multiplex PCR; TCRdb keeps in-frame clones, though not all of them. This table has under 40,000 clones, over 80% appearing once. Study-level findings and limits: HCRT-specific and TRIB2-specific autoreactive clonotypes appeared among same-patient CSF and blood CD4+ clonotypes. Autoreactive clonotypes reportedly recurred in blood of same and different patients, not controls.

In the case of this clone: Its antigen remains unidentified.

The chain uses TRBV28 and TRBJ1-2, with D uncertain. The specimen sequenced was memory (CD45RA-) CD4+ T cells from blood. The clonotype comes from a human donor in good health. The CDR3, as DNA: TGTGCCAGCAGCACCAGCTCCCGTGGCTACACCTTC. It yields the protein CASSTSSRGYTF.